Shown below are 25 T cell receptor beta chains from a single sample sequenced in a study of pediatric ulcerative colitis. Measured with immunoSEQ multiplex PCR; TCRdb has only the in-frame clones, and not every one. The sample shows 60,000 to 75,000 clones, 77% of them seen only once. Sample: blood. These receptors were taken from a boy aged 10-17 years with moderate ulcerative colitis.

This clone came up once. The genes are TRBV7-8 and TRBJ2-4, with D possibly TRBD2 on 6 matching bases. Germline CDR1 SGHVS, CDR2 FQNEAQ. This CDR3 contains 15 residues. The V end lost 5 bases, the J end lost 2 bases, and 13 bases lay between the germline ends. CDR3 bases: TGTGCCAGCAGCCCCCGCCGGGAGTCCAAAAACATTCAGTACTTC. Its translation is CASSPRRESKNIQYF.

V is TRBV18 and J is TRBJ1-1, with TRBD1 as a possible D gene (5 bases). The CDR3 is 12 amino acids. The V end lost 3 bases, the J end lost 10 bases, and 12 bases lay between the germline ends. The germline V gene encodes CDR1 KGHSH and CDR2 LQKENI. CDR3 sequence: CASSPPQGAAFF. The CDR3 DNA reads as TGTGCCAGCTCACCCCCGCAGGGTGCAGCTTTCTTT.

The chain links TRBV9 to TRBJ2-7; 9 bases are shared with TRBD2. The CDR3 totals 15 residues. Germline values: CDR1 SGDLS, CDR2 YYNGEE. V lost 0 bases to trimming and J lost 7 bases; unmatched junction nucleotides: 8. CDR3: CASSVVDSAGGEQYF. CDR3 sequence (DNA): TGTGCCAGCAGCGTAGTAGATTCGGCGGGAGGGGAGCAGTACTTC.

This chain links TRBV9 with TRBJ1-3; D not certain. V lost 4 bases and J lost 4, with 12 bases in between. This CDR3 is built from 14 residues. Germline CDR1 SGDLS, CDR2 YYNGEE. The CDR3 loop reads CASSTPGEGNTIYF. CDR3 coding DNA: TGTGCCAGCAGCACCCCCGGGGAAGGAAACACCATATATTTT. The full variable domain, in which reference TRBV9 and TRBJ1-3 provide the parts outside the CDR3, is DSGVTQTPKHLITATGQRVTLRCSPRSGDLSVYWYQQSLDQGLQFLIQYYNGEERAKGNILERFSAQQFPDLHSELNLSSLELGDSALYFCASSTPGEGNTIYFGEGSWLTVV.

The chain has TRBV10-2 and TRBJ2-7; a possible D gene is TRBD2 (5 bases). Trimming removed 4 bases at V and 2 bases at J, with 9 bases between. Germline-derived CDR1 and CDR2 are WSHSY and SAAADI. The CDR3 is 13 residues long. The CDR3 DNA sequence: TGCGCCAGCAGTGTAGGACTTACCTACGAGCAGTACTTC. Encoded protein: CASSVGLTYEQYF.

This chain joins TRBV6-1 and TRBJ2-7; D remains unclear. V gave up 7 bases and J gave up 2 bases, with 12 bases separating them. The CDR3 runs 13 residues. Looked up from germline, CDR1 is MNHNS and CDR2 is SASEGT. CDR3 residues: CASTEGFPYEQYF. CDR3 coding DNA: TGTGCCAGCACAGAAGGGTTCCCCTACGAGCAGTACTTC.

The chain uses TRBV29-1 and TRBJ1-1, with D perhaps TRBD1 (6 bases). The germline gives CDR1 SQVTM, CDR2 ANQGSEA. This CDR3 contains 12 residues. V lost 7 bases and J lost 4, with 13 bases in between. The CDR3 DNA reads as TGCAGCGGAAGGGGCAGGGGCACTGAAGCTTTCTTT. It is translated as CSGRGRGTEAFF.

CDR3 protein: CASSPANTGELFF. The CDR3 DNA sequence: TGCGCCAGCAGCCCAGCGAACACCGGGGAGCTGTTTTTT. The V call is TRBV4-1, the J call TRBJ2-2; no definite D call. The V end lost 4 bases, the J end lost 0 bases, and 3 bases lay between the germline ends. The germline V gene has CDR1 MGHRA and CDR2 YSYEKL. The CDR3 totals 13 residues.

The CDR3 region is CASSVRDYYEQYF. The CDR3 DNA reads TGTGCCAGCAGCGTCCGGGACTACTACGAGCAGTACTTC. The chain links TRBV11-2 to TRBJ2-7, with 7 bases identical to TRBD2. Germline V gives CDR1 SGHAT, CDR2 FQNNGV. Germline trimming cut 5 bases from V and 3 bases from J; bases unmatched to any gene: 4. The CDR3 has 13 amino acids.

V usage is TRBV2 and J usage is TRBJ1-2, with 7 nucleotides matching TRBD1. With V trimmed by 6 bases and J by 1 base, 5 bases remained unmatched. The CDR3 sequence is 14 residues long. From germline, CDR1 is SNHLY and CDR2 FYNNEI. The CDR3 sequence: CASRNTGVNYGYTF. CDR3 DNA: TGTGCCAGCAGAAATACAGGGGTTAACTATGGCTACACCTTC.

The chain is built from TRBV5-1 and TRBJ1-1; no firm D call. Per the germline V gene, CDR1 is SGHRS and CDR2 is YFSETQ. The V end was cut by 2 bases, the J end by 1 base, with 9 bases between. CDR3 length: 14 residues. The CDR3 nucleotides read TGCGCCAGCAGCTTCGAGGTACCGAACACTGAAGCTTTCTTT. It translates to CASSFEVPNTEAFF.

The CDR3 reads CASSLQGVKNTEAFF. In DNA form, the CDR3 reads TGTGCCAGCTCATTACAGGGGGTAAAGAACACTGAAGCTTTCTTT. The V gene is TRBV18, the J gene TRBJ1-1; 8 positions agree with TRBD1. The CDR3 consists of 15 residues. Trimming at V came to 5 bases and at J to 1 base, leaving 6 bases not matched to a gene. From germline, CDR1 is KGHSH and CDR2 LQKENI.

The CDR3 sequence is CASSGLGSGVPYEQYF. DNA for the CDR3: TGTGCCAGCAGTGGCCTCGGGTCAGGGGTCCCCTACGAGCAGTACTTC. The chain employs TRBV25-1 and TRBJ2-5; D possibly corresponds to TRBD1 (6 bases). The DNA end lines up better with TRBJ2-7; the J call may be wrong. This CDR3 contains 16 residues. Germline V gene data show CDR1 as MGHDK and CDR2 as SYGVNS.

The chain is built from TRBV4-1 and TRBJ1-1, with D uncertain. Per germline, CDR1 MGHRA and CDR2 YSYEKL. Trimming took 4 bases from V and 2 from J, leaving 20 bases between them. The length of the CDR3 is 17 residues. CDR3 sequence reads: CASSLTNGQVVNTEAFF. As DNA, the CDR3 is TGCGCCAGCAGCCTAACCAATGGGCAGGTCGTAAACACTGAAGCTTTCTTT.

The J gene is TRBJ2-7, the V gene TRBV5-1; D tentatively reads TRBD1 or TRBD2 (5 bases each). The CDR3 spans 13 residues. V was pared by 3 bases and J by 3 bases, with 10 bases between. Germline V CDR1 and CDR2: SGHRS, YFSETQ. CDR3 coding DNA: TGCGCCAGCAGCTGGGGACCAGACTACGAGCAGTACTTC. Translated, it gives CASSWGPDYEQYF.

V and J are TRBV18 and TRBJ1-5, with TRBD1 identical over 8 bases. Trimming cost V 4 bases and J 3 bases; bases outside gene matches: 14. Germline assignment: CDR1 KGHSH and CDR2 LQKENI. This CDR3 region has 18 residues. This CDR3 is CASSLLGTGPKDNQPQHF. CDR3 coding DNA: TGTGCCAGCTCACTGCTCGGGACAGGCCCTAAGGACAATCAGCCCCAGCATTTT.

The CDR3 sequence is CASSLLANYGYTF. DNA of the CDR3: TGCGCCAGCAGCTTGTTGGCTAACTATGGCTACACCTTC. The chain carries TRBV5-1 and TRBJ1-2; unclear D gene. The CDR3 consists of 13 residues. V gave up 1 base and J gave up 0 bases, with 4 bases separating them. CDR1 is SGHRS, CDR2 YFSETQ, per germline.

V is TRBV6-4 and J is TRBJ1-5, with D unclear. Germline V gene sequence: CDR1 MRHNA, CDR2 SNTAGT. Trimming took off 6 bases at V and 4 bases at J, with 19 bases between the two ends. This CDR3 comprises 16 residues. The CDR3 DNA reads TGTGCCAGCAGCATGACGCCAGCCCCAGGTAATCAGCCCCAGCATTTT. It codes for CASSMTPAPGNQPQHF.

The V and J genes are TRBV29-1 and TRBJ2-5; D may be TRBD1 or TRBD2 (7 bases each). V gave up 5 bases and J gave up 2 bases, with 15 bases separating them. Germline V gene lookup returns CDR1 SQVTM and CDR2 ANQGSEA. The CDR3 consists of 14 residues. CDR3 in DNA: TGCAGCGTTAATCCAGGGGGGGTACAAGAGACCCAGTACTTC. This translates into CSVNPGGVQETQYF. The full variable domain, rest sourced from reference TRBV29-1 and TRBJ2-5, is SAVISQKPSRDICQRGTSLTIQCQVDSQVTMMFWYRQQPGQSLTLIATANQGSEATYESGFVIDKFPISRPNLTFSTLTVSNMSPEDSSIYLCSVNPGGVQETQYFGPGTRLLVL.

This clone was picked up a small number of times. The chain links TRBV7-9 to TRBJ2-2, with a weak D call TRBD1 (8 bases). Germline lookup yields CDR1 SEHNR and CDR2 FQNEAQ (reference sequence). With 6 bases removed from V and 0 bases from J, the gap between germline ends came to 11 bases. This CDR3 region has 15 residues. CDR3 sequence reads: CASRAGQANTGELFF. DNA for the CDR3: TGTGCCAGCAGAGCGGGACAGGCGAACACCGGGGAGCTGTTTTTT.

The chain employs TRBV29-1 and TRBJ2-5; TRBD1 agrees at 7 bases. The junction had 7 bases not matched to a gene; V was cut back by 4 bases and J by 5 bases. The CDR3 is 13 amino acids. Germline-derived CDR1 and CDR2 are SQVTM and ANQGSEA. The CDR3 sequence: CSVVSGGVETQYF. CDR3 sequence (DNA): TGCAGCGTTGTATCAGGGGGAGTCGAGACCCAGTACTTC.

This chain joins TRBV29-1 and TRBJ1-3; 7 bases line up with TRBD1. CDR3 size: 14 residues. Germline V gives CDR1 SQVTM, CDR2 ANQGSEA. Trimming took 4 bases from V and 4 from J; bases not matched to a gene: 7. The CDR3 protein is CSVGQGVAGNTIYF. Here the CDR3 DNA reads TGCAGCGTTGGACAGGGAGTGGCCGGAAACACCATATATTTT.

This clone appeared a few times. This chain connects TRBV7-2 to TRBJ1-1, with 10 bases aligning to TRBD1. This CDR3 has 15 amino acids. V shed 5 bases, J shed 4 bases, and the junction held 7 bases outside the gene matches. Germline V gene lookup returns CDR1 SGHTA and CDR2 FQGNSA. CDR3 coding DNA: TGTGCCAGCAGCCCAGACAGGGGGCGGGTCACTGAAGCTTTCTTT. It codes for CASSPDRGRVTEAFF.

V gene TRBV10-2 combines with J gene TRBJ1-1; D not certain. Germline CDR1 and CDR2: WSHSY and SAAADI. Trimming removed 3 bases from V and 2 bases from J, with 7 bases in between. This CDR3 is built from 13 residues. CDR3 in amino acids: CASSDNTNTEAFF. The CDR3 region has the DNA TGCGCCAGCAGTGATAACACTAACACTGAAGCTTTCTTT.

The table lists this clone with a few counts. The J gene is TRBJ1-2, the V gene TRBV5-4; no clear D. Per germline, CDR1 SGHNT and CDR2 YYREEE (reference sequence). The CDR3 runs 14 residues. Trimming cost V 2 bases and J 3 bases, with 11 bases left between them. The CDR3 protein is CASSFELEDYGYTF. CDR3 in DNA: TGTGCCAGCAGCTTCGAGTTGGAGGACTATGGCTACACCTTC.